This TCR beta chain was identified during a study of blood T cell repertoires in COVID-19. Across the whole study: From T cells, B-cell-depleted T cells, or PBMCs came the material, which was cDNA or gDNA.

About this clone itself: This sample also contains other DNA sequences that code for the same CDR3.

Assay used: immunoSEQ multiplex PCR; TCRdb lists only in-frame clones, some missing. The table has fewer than 200,000 clones, over 70% seen once. Germline CDR1 and CDR2: SGHTA and FQGTGA. CDR3 size: 13 residues. With 2 bases removed from V and 1 base from J, the gap between germline ends came to 5 bases. The sequenced sample was PBMCs or T cells enriched from blood (not recorded which). This TCR was sampled from a woman in her thirties or forties with acute COVID-19. The V and J genes are TRBV7-3 and TRBJ1-1; D remains ambiguous. This chain's CDR3 is CASSLSGNTEAFF. CDR3 DNA sequence: TGTGCCAGCAGCTTATCGGGGAACACTGAAGCTTTCTTT.